This T cell receptor (beta chain) was identified in a study of cytomegalovirus exposure and HLA in healthy donors. Looking at the study overall: A data release that came early held tens of millions of unique TCRs from HLA-typed donors. Of all 400 or so donors who were genotyped, under 90% belonged to the Caucasian-associated ancestry cluster.

Samples came from healthy bone marrow donors. Germline V CDR1 and CDR2: GTSNPN, SVGIG (reference sequence). The ends were cut back, 2 bases at V and 5 bases at J, with 7 bases in the middle. The CDR3 spans 13 residues. PCR involved 60 Vbeta and 13 Jbeta primers. The assay was immunoSEQ multiplex PCR, and TCRdb's table has in-frame clones only and misses some. The sample lists 120,000 to 150,000 clones, over 70% occurring once. The clonotype originates from a man aged 18 to 29 in good health and CMV-seronegative. The gene calls are TRBV30 and TRBJ1-6; D remains ambiguous. The sequenced material came from PBMCs. The chain's CDR3 is CAWSPGNNSPLHF. CDR3 nucleotide sequence: TGTGCCTGGAGTCCGGGAAATAATTCACCCCTCCACTTT. Drawing the rest from reference TRBV30 and TRBJ1-6, the complete variable domain is SQTIHQWPATLVQPVGSPLSLECTVEGTSNPNLYWYRQAAGRGLQLLFYSVGIGQISSEVPQNLSASRPQDRQFILSSKKLLLSDSGFYLCAWSPGNNSPLHFGNGTRLTVT.